These T cell receptor beta chains were read from a single sample in a study of human T cells and chemical hapten exposure. Each CDR3 protein gets one entry after TCRdb re-called the RACE reads with MiXCR. The sample has about 52,000 distinct CDR3 sequences, approximately 11% seen once; the top ten hold 1.8%. The source was whole blood, collected in connection with sensitization to the hapten diphenylcyclopropenone (DPC). The receptors originated from a middle-aged woman with alopecia areata. Some clones in this sample may be carry-over from other donors' samples. Both conserved end residues are part of each CDR3. Fields, in order: D gene, V gene, J gene, clone size, CDR3 DNA, CDR3 protein. D genes are given only for firm matches. Clone size is given for some rows only: seen once, a few or many times, or a class if the clone is expanded.

-	TRBV7-8	TRBJ2-7	many	TGTGCCAGCAGTGCTCTGGACGGAGCATTCTACGAGCAGTACTTC	CASSALDGAFYEQYF
-	TRBV11-1	TRBJ2-3	-	TGTGCCAGCAGCTTATCGCCGGATACGCAGTATTTT	CASSLSPDTQYF
-	TRBV5-5	TRBJ2-3	few	TGTGCCAGCAGCCGTCCGAAGATGCATAGCACAGATACGCAGTATTTT	CASSRPKMHSTDTQYF
-	TRBV18	TRBJ1-1	-	TGTGCCAGCTCACCCACCGTCGGGACACACTGGGCTGAAGCTTTCTTT	CASSPTVGTHWAEAFF
-	TRBV3-1	TRBJ2-7	many	TGTGCCAGCAGCCAAGGGGGCCTCGAGCAGTACTTC	CASSQGGLEQYF
-	TRBV12-3/TRBV12-4	TRBJ2-1	many	TGTGCCAGCAGTACTGCCTTTGGGGCCTATGAGCAGTTCTTC	CASSTAFGAYEQFF
-	TRBV10-3	TRBJ2-3	once	TGTGCCATCACGGGTGACCCCACAGATACGCAGTATTTT	CAITGDPTDTQYF
TRBD2	TRBV5-1	TRBJ2-1	many	TGCGCCAGCAGCTTGGAAGCGGGTAGCGGGAGGTACAATGAGCAGTTCTTC	CASSLEAGSGRYNEQFF
-	TRBV7-2	TRBJ1-2	many	TGTGCCAGCAGCTCGCGGACAGCCACAATTAGCTATGGCTACACCTTC	CASSSRTATISYGYTF
-	TRBV5-1	TRBJ2-7	-	TGCGCCAGCAGCTTGGCCGTGTCTTCATACGAGCAGTACTTC	CASSLAVSSYEQYF
-	TRBV6-6	TRBJ2-5	-	TGTGCCAGCAGGGAGGGACGCGAGACCCAGTACTTC	CASREGRETQYF
-	TRBV5-4	TRBJ2-3	-	TGTGCCAGCAGCTATTACGGGGTAACAGATACGCAGTATTTT	CASSYYGVTDTQYF
-	TRBV24-1	TRBJ1-5	few	TGTGCCACCAGTGATTCTGGGATTTCCAATCAGCCCCAGCATTTT	CATSDSGISNQPQHF